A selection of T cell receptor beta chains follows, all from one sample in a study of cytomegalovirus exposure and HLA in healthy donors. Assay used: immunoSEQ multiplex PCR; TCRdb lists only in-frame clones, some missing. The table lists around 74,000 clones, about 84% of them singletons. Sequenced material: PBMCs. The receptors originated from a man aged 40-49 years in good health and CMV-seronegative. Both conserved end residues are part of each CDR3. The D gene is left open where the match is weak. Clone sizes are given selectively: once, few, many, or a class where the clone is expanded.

CAWSVILGNTIYF | TGTGCCTGGAGTGTAATTCTAGGAAACACCATATATTTT | TRBJ1-3 | TRBV30 | NA | few
CAISGRGNEQFF | TGTGCCATCAGTGGGCGCGGTAATGAGCAGTTCTTC | TRBJ2-1 | TRBV10-3 | NA | few
CASSPVTTSGGPVTQYF | TGTGCCAGCAGCCCAGTAACGACTAGCGGGGGGCCGGTGACCCAGTACTTC | TRBJ2-5 | TRBV4-2 | TRBD2 | NA
CASGLPRTGNYGYTF | TGTGCTAGTGGTTTGCCGCGGACAGGGAACTATGGCTACACCTTC | TRBJ1-2 | TRBV12-5 | TRBD1 | few
CASSQGGNYGYTF | TGTGCCAGCAGCCAAGGAGGGAACTATGGCTACACCTTC | TRBJ1-2 | TRBV14 | NA | NA
CASSTNRRKREKLFF | TGTGCCAGTAGTACAAACCGACGGAAGAGGGAAAAACTGTTTTTT | TRBJ1-4 | TRBV19 | NA | NA
CASSLAPGQGNSGNTIYF | TGTGCCAGCAGCTTAGCGCCCGGACAGGGGAACTCTGGAAACACCATATATTTT | TRBJ1-3 | TRBV7-9 | TRBD1 | NA
CASQGRSYYNEQFF | TGTGCCTCACAGGGGCGTTCGTACTACAATGAGCAGTTCTTC | TRBJ2-1 | TRBV30 | TRBD1 | once
CASSEDRGLPPDTQYF | TGTGCCAGCAGTGAAGACAGGGGGTTGCCCCCAGATACGCAGTATTTT | TRBJ2-3 | TRBV2 | TRBD1 | once
CASSPGGNTEAFF | TGTGCCAGTTCGCCGGGGGGGAACACTGAAGCTTTCTTT | TRBJ1-1 | TRBV19 | NA | few
CASNHRGDSSYNEQFF | TGTGCCAGTAACCACCGGGGGGATAGCTCCTACAATGAGCAGTTCTTC | TRBJ2-1 | TRBV19 | TRBD2 | NA
CASSVASGDFVPHYNEQFF | TGTGCCAGCAGCGTAGCCTCCGGGGATTTTGTCCCCCACTACAATGAGCAGTTCTTC | TRBJ2-1 | TRBV9 | NA | NA
CASSQSMAANTGELFF | TGCGCCAGCAGCCAGTCGATGGCCGCGAACACCGGGGAGCTGTTTTTT | TRBJ2-2 | TRBV4-1 | NA | NA
CASSLTGGESPLHF | TGTGCCAGCAGCTTGACAGGGGGTGAATCACCCCTCCACTTT | TRBJ1-6 | TRBV11-1 | TRBD1 | NA
CAWSVRGNQPQHF | TGTGCCTGGAGTGTAAGGGGAAATCAGCCCCAGCATTTT | TRBJ1-5 | TRBV30 | NA | NA
CAGHGGDSNQPQHF | TGTGCCGGCCACGGAGGGGACAGCAATCAGCCCCAGCATTTT | TRBJ1-5 | TRBV6-1 | NA | NA
CASSAGYSDTQYF | TGCGCCAGCAGTGCGGGGTATTCGGATACGCAGTATTTT | TRBJ2-3 | TRBV10-1 | NA | NA
CASSLEGQGRTEAFF | TGTGCCAGCAGCCTTGAGGGACAGGGGCGGACTGAAGCTTTCTTT | TRBJ1-1 | TRBV4-2 | TRBD1 | once
CASSLDILNTEAFF | TGTGCCAGCAGCTTGGACATCCTGAACACTGAAGCTTTCTTT | TRBJ1-1 | TRBV11-1 | NA | NA
CSVWTGIGSRGTYEQYF | TGCAGCGTGTGGACAGGGATAGGCTCTAGGGGGACCTACGAGCAGTACTTC | TRBJ2-7 | TRBV29-1 | TRBD1 | NA
CASSRSTGIPEAFF | TGTGCCAGCAGCAGGTCGACAGGGATCCCTGAAGCTTTCTTT | TRBJ1-1 | TRBV11-2 | TRBD1 | NA
CASSLQGVSYEQYF | TGTGCCAGCAGCTTACAGGGGGTGTCCTACGAGCAGTACTTC | TRBJ2-7 | TRBV7-8 | TRBD1 | once
CASSGAGASTDTQYF | TGTGCCAGTAGTGGGGCGGGGGCAAGCACAGATACGCAGTATTTT | TRBJ2-3 | TRBV19 | NA | NA
CASSRGRDRVDTEAFF | TGCGCCAGCAGCCGGGGTCGGGACAGGGTAGACACTGAAGCTTTCTTT | TRBJ1-1 | TRBV5-1 | TRBD1 | NA
CASSLSGGAQHF | TGTGCCAGCAGCTTATCGGGCGGGGCCCAGCATTTT | TRBJ1-5 | TRBV7-9 | NA | NA
CASSPPRTGSGYGYTF | TGTGCCAGCAGCCCCCCTCGGACAGGGTCAGGGTATGGCTACACCTTC | TRBJ1-2 | TRBV5-5 | TRBD1 | NA
CASSLGTTTYNEQFF | TGCGCCAGCAGCCTCGGGACTACTACCTACAATGAGCAGTTCTTC | TRBJ2-1 | TRBV5-1 | TRBD2 | NA
CASSQDVTGGIYGYTF | TGTGCCAGCAGCCAAGATGTGACAGGGGGAATCTATGGCTACACCTTC | TRBJ1-2 | TRBV4-2 | TRBD1 | few
CASSLAATNEKLFF | TGCGCCAGCAGCTTGGCCGCAACTAATGAAAAACTGTTTTTT | TRBJ1-4 | TRBV5-1 | NA | once
CASSEGTGVRSTQYF | TGTGCCAGCAGCGAAGGGACAGGGGTACGAAGCACGCAGTATTTT | TRBJ2-3 | TRBV9 | TRBD1 | NA
CASSQGAGTVNEKLFF | TGTGCCAGCAGCCAAGGAGCCGGGACAGTAAATGAAAAACTGTTTTTT | TRBJ1-4 | TRBV4-2 | TRBD1 | NA
CASSVGGGTGAMNEQYF | TGTGCCAGCAGCGTAGGTGGGGGGACAGGGGCCATGAACGAGCAGTACTTC | TRBJ2-7 | TRBV9 | TRBD1 | NA
CASSQLLAGGRRPNEQFF | TGTGCCAGCAGCCAGTTACTAGCGGGGGGGCGTAGACCCAATGAGCAGTTCTTC | TRBJ2-1 | TRBV4-2 | TRBD2 | NA
CASSLGRGSSGYEQYF | TGTGCCAGCAGTTTGGGCAGGGGGTCGAGCGGCTACGAGCAGTACTTC | TRBJ2-7 | TRBV28 | TRBD1 | once
CASTAQQGYHTEAFF | TGTGCCAGCACCGCCCAACAGGGTTACCACACTGAAGCTTTCTTT | TRBJ1-1 | TRBV6-5 | NA | NA
CASSYRGQGVYEQYF | TGTGCCAGCAGTTACCGCGGACAGGGAGTGTACGAGCAGTACTTC | TRBJ2-7 | TRBV6-5 | TRBD1 | NA
CASSSQGYGYTF | TGTGCCAGCAGCTCACAGGGCTATGGCTACACCTTC | TRBJ1-2 | TRBV11-2 | NA | NA
CASSPLWGAEAFF | TGTGCCAGCAGCCCTCTCTGGGGCGCTGAAGCTTTCTTT | TRBJ1-1 | TRBV7-9 | NA | NA
CASSSDSLRPYGYTF | TGTGCCAGCAGTTCGGACAGCTTAAGGCCCTATGGCTACACCTTC | TRBJ1-2 | TRBV6-5 | NA | NA
CASSVDRDEAFF | TGTGCCAGCAGCGTAGACAGGGACGAAGCTTTCTTT | TRBJ1-1 | TRBV2 | TRBD1 | few
CASSSTGGLYTEAFF | TGTGCCAGCAGTTCGACAGGGGGCTTGTACACTGAAGCTTTCTTT | TRBJ1-1 | TRBV6-1 | TRBD1 | NA
CASSIPGTGPYEQYF | TGTGCCAGCAGTATCCCCGGGACAGGACCCTACGAGCAGTACTTC | TRBJ2-7 | TRBV27 | TRBD1 | NA
CASSLGQPYEQYF | TGTGCCAGCAGCTTAGGACAGCCCTACGAGCAGTACTTC | TRBJ2-7 | TRBV7-9 | NA | NA
CASSLAQGAWEQYF | TGCGCCAGCAGCTTGGCGCAGGGGGCCTGGGAGCAGTACTTC | TRBJ2-5 | TRBV5-1 | TRBD1 | NA
CSAGGYEQYF | TGCAGTGCAGGGGGCTACGAGCAGTACTTC | TRBJ2-7 | TRBV20-1 | NA | NA
CASSQTTGVRRYTF | TGTGCCAGCAGCCAAACCACAGGGGTGCGACGCTACACCTTC | TRBJ1-2 | TRBV4-2 | TRBD1 | NA
CASSLGGLGPGGYTF | TGTGCCAGCAGCTTGGGGGGACTTGGGCCGGGTGGCTACACCTTC | TRBJ1-2 | TRBV5-6 | NA | once
CASSHAGMNTEAFF | TGCGCCAGCAGCCATGCGGGGATGAACACTGAAGCTTTCTTT | TRBJ1-1 | TRBV4-1 | NA | NA
CASSVQAGHPSNQPQHF | TGTGCCAGCAGCGTGCAGGCTGGACACCCTAGCAATCAGCCCCAGCATTTT | TRBJ1-5 | TRBV7-6 | NA | NA
CASRTGGAEAFF | TGTGCCAGCAGGACAGGGGGCGCAGAAGCTTTCTTT | TRBJ1-1 | TRBV28 | TRBD1 | NA
CASSPRGDKNYNEQFF | TGTGCCAGCAGCCCGCGGGGAGACAAGAACTACAATGAGCAGTTCTTC | TRBJ2-1 | TRBV9 | NA | NA
CASSPVAGTGDETQYF | TGTGCCAGCTCACCCGTCGCCGGGACAGGGGATGAGACCCAGTACTTC | TRBJ2-5 | TRBV18 | TRBD1 | NA
CASSFRGSNQPQHF | TGTGCCAGCAGCTTCAGGGGTAGCAATCAGCCCCAGCATTTT | TRBJ1-5 | TRBV7-6 | NA | NA
CASSHGQGWYEQYF | TGTGCCAGCAGCCACGGACAGGGGTGGTACGAGCAGTACTTC | TRBJ2-7 | TRBV7-6 | TRBD1 | NA
CASSQGASGGYNEQFF | TGTGCCAGCAGCCAAGGGGCTAGCGGGGGGTACAATGAGCAGTTCTTC | TRBJ2-1 | TRBV4-2 | TRBD2 | once
CASSPGQGASEAFF | TGTGCCAGCAGTCCGGGACAGGGGGCCTCTGAAGCTTTCTTT | TRBJ1-1 | TRBV6-1 | TRBD1 | NA
CASSQDPYPGADTQYF | TGCGCCAGCAGCCAAGACCCTTATCCGGGGGCAGATACGCAGTATTTT | TRBJ2-3 | TRBV4-3 | NA | NA
CASGRGGRGQEKLFF | TGTGCCAGCGGGAGGGGCGGCAGGGGGCAGGAAAAACTGTTTTTT | TRBJ1-4 | TRBV7-2 | TRBD1 | NA
CASSRTSGGASYNEQFF | TGTGCCAGCAGCCGGACTAGCGGGGGGGCCTCCTACAATGAGCAGTTCTTC | TRBJ2-1 | TRBV7-9 | TRBD2 | NA